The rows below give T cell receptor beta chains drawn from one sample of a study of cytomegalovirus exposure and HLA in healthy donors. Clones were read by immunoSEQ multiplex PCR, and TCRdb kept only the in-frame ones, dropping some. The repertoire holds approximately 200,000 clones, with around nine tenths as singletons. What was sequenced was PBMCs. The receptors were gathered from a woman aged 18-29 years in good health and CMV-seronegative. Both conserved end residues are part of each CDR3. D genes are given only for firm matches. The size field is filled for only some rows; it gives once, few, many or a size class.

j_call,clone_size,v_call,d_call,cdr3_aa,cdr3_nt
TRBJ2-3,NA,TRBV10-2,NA,CASRGLAERNTQYF,TGCGCCAGCAGAGGCCTGGCTGAGAGGAATACGCAGTATTTT
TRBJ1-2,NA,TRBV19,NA,CASSATATEYSGYTF,TGTGCCAGTAGTGCCACGGCGACAGAGTACTCTGGCTACACCTTC
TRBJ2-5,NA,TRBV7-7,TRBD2,CASSLAGYRAQETQYF,TGTGCTAGCAGCTTAGCGGGGTACAGGGCTCAAGAGACCCAGTACTTC
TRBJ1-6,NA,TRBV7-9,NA,CASSLRAGNNSPLHF,TGTGCCAGCAGCTTACGTGCGGGGAATAATTCACCCCTCCACTTT
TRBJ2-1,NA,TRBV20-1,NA,CSARDQNEQFF,TGCAGTGCTAGAGATCAAAATGAGCAGTTCTTC
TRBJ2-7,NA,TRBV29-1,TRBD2,CSAMAGGSGEQYF,TGCAGCGCAATGGCGGGGGGTTCGGGCGAGCAGTACTTC
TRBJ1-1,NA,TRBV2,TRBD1,CASKGTGGAEAFF,TGTGCCAGCAAGGGGACAGGGGGGGCTGAAGCTTTCTTT
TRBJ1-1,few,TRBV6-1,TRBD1,CASSHTGTGMTEAFF,TGTGCCAGCAGTCATACCGGGACAGGGATGACTGAAGCTTTCTTT
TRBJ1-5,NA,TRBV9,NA,CASSQGRDSLFGQPQHF,TGTGCCAGCAGTCAAGGGCGGGACTCTCTCTTTGGTCAGCCCCAGCATTTT
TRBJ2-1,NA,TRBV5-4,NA,CASSWTAGWSHFNEQFF,TGTGCCAGCAGCTGGACAGCAGGGTGGAGTCATTTCAATGAGCAGTTCTTC
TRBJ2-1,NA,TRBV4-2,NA,CASSQGSGDYNEQFF,TGTGCCAGCAGCCAAGGGTCGGGAGACTACAATGAGCAGTTCTTC
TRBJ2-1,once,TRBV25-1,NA,CASSEYESNEQFF,TGTGCCAGCAGTGAATACGAGAGCAATGAGCAGTTCTTC
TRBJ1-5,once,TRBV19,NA,CASRLEQGRNQPQHF,TGTGCCAGTAGGCTTGAACAGGGTCGGAATCAGCCCCAGCATTTT
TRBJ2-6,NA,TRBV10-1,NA,CASSDTGPSGANVLTF,TGCGCCAGCAGTGATACAGGGCCCTCTGGGGCCAACGTCCTGACTTTC
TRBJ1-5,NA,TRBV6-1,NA,CASSLFNQPQHF,TGTGCCAGCAGCCTATTCAATCAGCCCCAGCATTTT
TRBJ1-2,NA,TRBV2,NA,CASRRSQGLMSTYGYTF,TGTGCCAGCAGAAGATCCCAGGGGTTGATGAGTACTTATGGCTACACCTTC
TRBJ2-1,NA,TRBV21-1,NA,CASSEGTAACSYNEQFF,TGTGCCAGCAGCGAAGGCACAGCGGCATGCTCCTACAATGAGCAGTTCTTC
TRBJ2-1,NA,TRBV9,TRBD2,CASSRASGRNEQFF,TGTGCCAGCAGCAGGGCTAGCGGGAGGAATGAGCAGTTCTTC
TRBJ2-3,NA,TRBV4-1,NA,CASSQGTGPRDTQYF,TGCGCCAGCAGCCAAGGAACAGGACCTAGGGATACGCAGTATTTT
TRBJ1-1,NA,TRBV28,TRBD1,CASSFLMGGTGSTEAFF,TGTGCCAGCAGTTTTTTGATGGGAGGGACAGGGAGCACTGAAGCTTTCTTT
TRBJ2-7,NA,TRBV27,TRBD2,CASANPRLAGIVISYEQYF,TGTGCCAGCGCTAATCCGAGACTAGCGGGAATCGTGATATCCTACGAGCAGTACTTC
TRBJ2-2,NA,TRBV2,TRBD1,CASRRSSGTGGYTGELFF,TGTGCCAGCAGGAGGTCCTCCGGGACAGGGGGCTATACCGGGGAGCTGTTTTTT
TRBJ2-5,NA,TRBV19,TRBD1,CASSIQKGAGETQYF,TGTGCCAGTAGTATTCAGAAGGGGGCGGGTGAGACCCAGTACTTC